This T cell receptor beta chain was retrieved from a study of response to subunit inactivated influenza vaccine. In this sample, this clonotype turned up a few times. V shed 3 bases and J shed 5 bases, with 10 bases lying between them. The CDR3 is made up of 12 amino acids. CDR1 is SQVTM and CDR2 is ANQGSEA in the germline V gene. TCRdb re-called the RT-PCR reads through MiXCR, storing one row per CDR3 protein. The sample has fewer than 550,000 distinct CDR3 sequences, over 25% seen once. The chain uses TRBV29-1 and TRBJ2-5; D is undetermined. Source: CD4+ T cells sorted from PBMCs, taken about 5 days after vaccination. This receptor was obtained from a man in his forties or fifties who received an inactivated influenza vaccine. CDR3 in DNA: TGCAGCGTTGAGTATAGCAGTGAGACCCAGTACTTC. Its protein product is CSVEYSSETQYF.